Following are 24 T cell receptor beta chains from one sample sequenced in a study of shared clonotypes between healthy human individuals. Using immunoSEQ multiplex PCR, the repertoire was profiled, and TCRdb retains in-frame clones only, with some absent. Of around 500,000 clones in the sample, around 73% were seen once. What was sequenced was PBMCs. The origin of the receptors is a woman aged 40-49 years in good health. Some clones in this sample may be carry-over from other donors' samples.

This clone was found once. The chain carries TRBV11-1 and TRBJ2-1, with TRBD2 matching 8 bases. Unmatched junction bases numbered 13, after V lost 5 bases and J lost 10 bases. The CDR3 is 15 amino acids. Germline V gene data show CDR1 as SGHAT and CDR2 as FQDESV (reference sequence). Written as DNA, the CDR3 is TGTGCCAGCAGCACGCGGGGGGCCGGATTCGGGGAGCAGTTCTTC. This translates into CASSTRGAGFGEQFF.

CDR3 nucleotides: TGTGCCAGCAGCTCAGCGGGAGGAACAGATACGCAGTATTTT. The encoded protein is CASSSAGGTDTQYF. The V call is TRBV6-4, the J call TRBJ2-3; 9 bases align to TRBD2. The V segment lost 6 bases and the J segment 3 bases; nucleotides outside the gene matches: 4. The CDR3 has 14 amino acids. Looked up from germline, CDR1 is MRHNA and CDR2 is SNTAGT.

The chain combines TRBV6-6 with TRBJ2-7, with TRBD1 matching over 8 bases. CDR3 length: 14 residues. J lost 2 bases, V lost 6 bases, and 6 bases had no gene match. The germline V gene encodes CDR1 MNHNY and CDR2 SVGAGI (reference sequence). Here the CDR3 DNA reads TGTGCCAGCAGCCGGACAGGGAACCCCTACGAGCAGTACTTC. As protein: CASSRTGNPYEQYF.

The V and J genes are TRBV10-3 and TRBJ2-2; 7 bases map to TRBD1. CDR1 is ENHRY and CDR2 is SYGVKD in the germline V gene. The V and J ends lost 3 bases and 9 bases, in that order; junction bases with no gene match: 7. This CDR3 has 14 residues. As DNA, the CDR3 is TGTGCCATCAGTGAAGGGGGCGACTTCCGGGAGCTGTTTTTT. Residues: CAISEGGDFRELFF.

Turning to this clone: This likely stems from a read error, as it lies one base from a far larger clone. The CDR3 loop is CAWSVDQGPYSGANVLTF. The CDR3 region has the DNA TGTGCCTGGAGTGTAGACCAGGGTCCATACTCTGGGGCCAACGTCCTGACTTTC. The chain carries TRBV30 and TRBJ2-6, with D possibly being TRBD1 (5 bases). Trimming stripped 0 bases from V and 0 bases from J, with 15 bases between. Germline V gene sequence: CDR1 GTSNPN, CDR2 SVGIG (reference sequence). The CDR3 spans 18 residues.

V usage is TRBV7-9 and J usage is TRBJ1-5; no reliable D call. Trimming cost V 1 base and J 11 bases, with 15 bases left between them. Germline V gene sequence: CDR1 SEHNR, CDR2 FQNEAQ (reference sequence). The CDR3 covers 14 residues. DNA for the CDR3: TGTGCCAGCAGCTTAGATAACGGGGTATTGGCCCAGCATTTT. It is translated as CASSLDNGVLAQHF.

This CDR3 reads CASRLGGAMNTEAFF. DNA for the CDR3: TGTGCCAGCAGGCTAGGGGGGGCTATGAACACTGAAGCTTTCTTT. The rearrangement links TRBV28 to TRBJ1-1, with D maybe TRBD1 (6 bases). Germline V gene lookup returns CDR1 MDHEN and CDR2 SYDVKM. The germline V and J ends were trimmed by 6 bases and 0 bases, with 14 bases remaining between them. CDR3 length: 15 amino acids.

The chain has TRBV27 and TRBJ1-1; no definite D call. From germline, CDR1 is MNHEY and CDR2 SMNVEV (reference sequence). The CDR3 loop spans 13 amino acids. V was shortened by 6 bases and J by 8 bases, with 16 bases between the two germline ends. The CDR3 nucleotides read TGTGCCAGCAGGCGGAATTCTTACATCGAAGCTTTCTTT. Its translation: CASRRNSYIEAFF.

CDR3 loop: CAISRDGGNEKLFF. CDR3 coding DNA: TGTGCCATCAGCAGGGACGGAGGGAATGAAAAACTGTTTTTT. The gene calls are TRBV10-3 and TRBJ1-4, with D possibly matching TRBD1 (5 bases). Germline CDR1 is ENHRY and CDR2 is SYGVKD. The V end was cut by 6 bases, the J end by 5 bases, with 13 bases between. The CDR3 has 14 residues.

The CDR3 nucleotides are TGTGCCAGCAGGGAGCAGTCCCCATTCGAGCAGTACTTC. Translating it yields CASREQSPFEQYF. V gene TRBV2 combines with J gene TRBJ2-7, with unresolved D. In germline, CDR1 is SNHLY, CDR2 FYNNEI. This CDR3 contains 13 residues. V lost 6 bases and J 6 bases, leaving 15 bases between the germline ends.

This chain connects TRBV7-9 to TRBJ1-2; D gene unclear. This CDR3 is built from 15 residues. CDR1 is SEHNR and CDR2 is FQNEAQ in the germline V gene (reference sequence). Trimming removed 3 bases at V and 0 bases at J, with 11 bases between. CDR3 coding DNA: TGTGCCAGCAGCTTGGTCGTGGGAGCTAACTATGGCTACACCTTC. As protein: CASSLVVGANYGYTF.

This clone has just a few counts. V usage is TRBV5-1 and J usage is TRBJ2-3; 11 bases are shared with TRBD1. The CDR3 has 15 amino acids. CDR1 is SGHRS, CDR2 YFSETQ, per germline. Germline trimming cut 0 bases from V and 5 bases from J; bases unmatched to any gene: 2. DNA for the CDR3: TGCGCCAGCAGCTTGGGGACAGGGGGCTTAGATACGCAGTATTTT. This codes for CASSLGTGGLDTQYF.

This chain links TRBV5-1 with TRBJ2-2; 15 bases match TRBD2. The CDR3 length is 17 residues. CDR1 SGHRS and CDR2 YFSETQ come from the germline V gene. V lost 3 bases and J lost 1; bases outside the gene matches: 1. CDR3 DNA sequence: TGCGCCAGCAGCTCGGGACTAGCGGGAGGGAACACCGGGGAGCTGTTTTTT. Amino acids: CASSSGLAGGNTGELFF.

The chain couples TRBV5-1 to TRBJ2-1; perhaps TRBD2 as D (5 bases). CDR3 length: 14 amino acids. Trimming left V 3 bases short and J 7 bases short, with 14 bases between. From germline, CDR1 is SGHRS and CDR2 YFSETQ. CDR3 loop: CASSSLPGKNEQFF. CDR3 sequence (DNA): TGCGCCAGCAGCTCGCTGCCCGGGAAAAATGAGCAGTTCTTC.

The sample holds a few counts of this clone. The chain's CDR3 is CASSGPYEQYF. CDR3 DNA: TGTGCCAGCAGCGGACCCTACGAGCAGTACTTC. The gene calls are TRBV13 and TRBJ2-7, with D unresolved. The CDR3 is 11 residues long. Germline values: CDR1 PRHDT, CDR2 FYEKMQ (reference sequence). Trimming took off 5 bases at V and 2 bases at J, with 4 bases between the two ends.

V gene TRBV19 combines with J gene TRBJ2-5; 7 bases map to TRBD2. Per germline, CDR1 LNHDA and CDR2 SQIVND (reference sequence). The length of the CDR3 is 15 residues. The J segment lost 1 base and the V segment lost 5 bases, leaving 7 bases of the junction unmatched. The CDR3: CASSGGGTSQETQYF. The CDR3, as DNA: TGTGCCAGTAGTGGGGGGGGGACCTCCCAAGAGACCCAGTACTTC.

This chain connects TRBV19 to TRBJ2-2; D could derive from TRBD1 or TRBD2 (5 bases each). Trimming cost V 1 base and J 6 bases, with 15 bases left between them. This CDR3 comprises 16 residues. Germline lookup yields CDR1 LNHDA and CDR2 SQIVND (reference sequence). The CDR3 region has the DNA TGTGCCAGTAGTATAGGGGGCGGGCTGGTTTCCGGGGAGCTGTTTTTT. This gives the protein CASSIGGGLVSGELFF.

V and J are TRBV6-1 and TRBJ2-7; D remains unclear. V dropped 1 base and J dropped 3 bases, with 10 bases sitting between them. CDR1 and CDR2 (germline): MNHNS, SASEGT. The CDR3 has 14 amino acids. The CDR3 spells CASSEGGRNYEQYF. CDR3 coding DNA: TGTGCCAGCAGTGAAGGTGGCCGTAACTACGAGCAGTACTTC.

V and J are TRBV9 and TRBJ2-5, with 7 positions matching TRBD2. V was clipped by 7 bases and J by 5 bases; unmatched bases: 5. Per germline, CDR1 SGDLS and CDR2 YYNGEE. This CDR3 contains 12 residues. CDR3 coding DNA: TGTGCCAGCGGGAGGGTCGGGGAGACCCAGTACTTC. Translated, it gives CASGRVGETQYF.

The chain links TRBV7-2 to TRBJ1-2; the D gene is possibly TRBD1 (5 bases). Germline values: CDR1 SGHTA, CDR2 FQGNSA. With 1 base removed from V and 4 bases from J, the gap between germline ends came to 10 bases. There are 14 residues in the CDR3. CDR3 nucleotide sequence: TGTGCCAGCAGCTTAGTGAGGGGCGGCTATGGCTACACCTTC. Translating it yields CASSLVRGGYGYTF.

The V and J genes are TRBV5-1 and TRBJ2-1, with 11 bases fitting TRBD2. From germline, CDR1 is SGHRS and CDR2 YFSETQ. There are 17 residues in the CDR3. Losses at the gene ends were 1 base for V and 0 bases for J; bases not matched to a gene: 3. This CDR3 is CASSLLTSGSSYNEQFF. In DNA form, the CDR3 reads TGCGCCAGCAGCTTGCTAACTAGCGGGAGCTCCTACAATGAGCAGTTCTTC.

The chain carries TRBV7-7 and TRBJ2-3; the D is unclear. Per the germline V gene, CDR1 is SSHAT and CDR2 is FNYEAQ (reference sequence). Trimming left V 5 bases short and J 0 bases short, with 12 bases between. There are 15 residues in the CDR3. CDR3 bases: TGTGCCAGCAGCCACTTGGGCGGCAGCACAGATACGCAGTATTTT. Amino acids: CASSHLGGSTDTQYF.

The J gene is TRBJ2-6, the V gene TRBV10-2, with D unclear. Trimming shortened V by 6 bases and J by 0 bases, and 9 bases separated the two germline ends. Germline V gene lookup returns CDR1 WSHSY and CDR2 SAAADI. The CDR3 totals 15 residues. CDR3 nucleotide sequence: TGCGCCAGCAGGGCCGAAAACTCTGGGGCCAACGTCCTGACTTTC. Residues: CASRAENSGANVLTF.

J is TRBJ2-2 and V is TRBV2, with a possible D match to TRBD2 (5 bases). The germline gives CDR1 SNHLY, CDR2 FYNNEI. This CDR3 region has 15 residues. The V gene lost 6 bases and the J gene lost 0 bases, with 11 bases spanning the gap. The CDR3 nucleotides are TGTGCCAGCAGCGAGACGGAGGCGAACACCGGGGAGCTGTTTTTT. Its protein product is CASSETEANTGELFF.